The entry below describes one T cell receptor beta chain. Original processing notes: Estimated nucleated cell counts came from reference gene primer amplification. Using immunoSEQ multiplex PCR, the repertoire was profiled, and TCRdb retains in-frame clones only, with some absent. Clone size and V and J calls were adopted from that table, with D and trimming inferred from the DNA. The sample lists 95,000 to 100,000 clones, 87% occurring once. CDR1 and CDR2 (germline): MDHEN, SYDVKM. The CDR3 has 18 residues. The junction had 17 bases not matched to a gene; V was cut back by 9 bases and J by 0 bases. This record belongs to a study of blood T cell repertoires in COVID-19. Study summary: Whether acute or convalescent, the COVID-19 samples came from the United States, Italy and Spain. PBMCs, B-cell-depleted T cells, or T cells provided the cDNA or gDNA that made up the material.

This TCR came from a woman aged 30 to 39 with acute or convalescent COVID-19. The genes are TRBV28 and TRBJ2-3, with TRBD1 matching over 8 bases. The specimen was peripheral blood. The CDR3, as DNA: TGTGCCAGTGGTCCTGGGACAGGAGGGAGCGGAAGCACAGATACGCAGTATTTT. Its protein is CASGPGTGGSGSTDTQYF.